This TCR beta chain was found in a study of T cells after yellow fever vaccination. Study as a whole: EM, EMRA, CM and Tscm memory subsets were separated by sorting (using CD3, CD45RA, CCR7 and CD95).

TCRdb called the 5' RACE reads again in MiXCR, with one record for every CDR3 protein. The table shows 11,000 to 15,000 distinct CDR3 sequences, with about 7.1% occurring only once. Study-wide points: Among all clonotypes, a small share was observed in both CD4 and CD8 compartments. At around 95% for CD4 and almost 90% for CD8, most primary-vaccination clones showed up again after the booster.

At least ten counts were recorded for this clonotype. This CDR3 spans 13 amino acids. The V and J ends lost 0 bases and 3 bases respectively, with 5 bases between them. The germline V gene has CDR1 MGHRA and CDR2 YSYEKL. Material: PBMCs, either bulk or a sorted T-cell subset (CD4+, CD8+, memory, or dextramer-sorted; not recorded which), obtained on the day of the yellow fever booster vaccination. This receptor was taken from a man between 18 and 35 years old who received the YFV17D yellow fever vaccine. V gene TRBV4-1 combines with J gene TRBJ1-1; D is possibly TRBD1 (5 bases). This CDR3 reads CASSQDRDTEAFF. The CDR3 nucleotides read TGCGCCAGCAGCCAAGACAGGGACACTGAAGCTTTCTTT.